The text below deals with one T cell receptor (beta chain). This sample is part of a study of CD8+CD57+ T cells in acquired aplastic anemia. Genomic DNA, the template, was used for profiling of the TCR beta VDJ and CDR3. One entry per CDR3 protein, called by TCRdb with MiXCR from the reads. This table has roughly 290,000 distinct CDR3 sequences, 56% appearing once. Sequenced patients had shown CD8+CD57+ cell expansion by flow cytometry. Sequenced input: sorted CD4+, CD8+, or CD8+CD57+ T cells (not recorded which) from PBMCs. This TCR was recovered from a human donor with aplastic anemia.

CDR3 region: CASSPGQGAQGLYGYTF. CDR3 bases: TGTGCCAGCTCCCCCGGACAGGGGGCGCAAGGATTATATGGCTACACCTTC. This sequence joins TRBV18 and TRBJ1-2, with 11 bases that match TRBD1. There are 17 residues in the CDR3. In germline, CDR1 is KGHSH, CDR2 LQKENI. V shed 6 bases, J shed 5 bases, and the junction held 14 bases outside the gene matches.